A single sample is the source of the 27 T cell receptor beta chains below, sequenced in a study of blood T cell repertoires in COVID-19. Some clones are missing from TCRdb's copy, which holds only in-frame ones; the method was immunoSEQ multiplex PCR. The table has 350,000 to 500,000 clones, 70% to 90% seen once; the top ten hold about 1.5%. The sample was PBMCs or T cells enriched from blood (not recorded which). Every receptor here comes from a woman between 18 and 30 years old who had been exposed to COVID-19.

The rearrangement uses TRBV28 and TRBJ2-1, with D possibly being TRBD2 (6 bases). Trimming removed 4 bases at V and 7 bases at J, with 26 bases between. CDR1 is MDHEN, CDR2 SYDVKM, per germline. This CDR3 region has 18 residues. The DNA for the CDR3 is TGTGCCAGCAGTTACGGGCAGCGACTACACGGGAGTTTGAATGAGCAGTTCTTC. The encoded protein is CASSYGQRLHGSLNEQFF.

The chain recombines TRBV7-9 with TRBJ2-3, with a possible D match to TRBD1 (6 bases). Trimming stripped 5 bases from V and 4 bases from J, with 19 bases between. This CDR3 spans 16 amino acids. The germline V gene has CDR1 SEHNR and CDR2 FQNEAQ (reference sequence). The CDR3 sequence is CASSDFTGSSADTQYF. The CDR3 DNA reads as TGTGCCAGCAGCGACTTTACAGGGTCGAGCGCAGATACGCAGTATTTT. Full variable domain (missing parts from reference TRBV7-9 and TRBJ2-3): DTGVSQNPRHKITKRGQNVTFRCDPISEHNRLYWYRQTLGQGPEFLTYFQNEAQLEKSRLLSDRFSAERPKGSFSTLEIQRTEQGDSAMYLCASSDFTGSSADTQYFGPGTRLTVL.

This chain joins TRBV28 and TRBJ2-7, with 9 bases fitting TRBD2. CDR1 is MDHEN, CDR2 SYDVKM, per germline. The CDR3 length is 15 residues. V trimming: 4 bases; J trimming: 5 bases; junction bases outside the gene matches: 9. The CDR3 bases are TGTGCCAGCAGTTCCCCCGGGGGCGGGAGGGACGAGCAGTACTTC. Translated, it gives CASSSPGGGRDEQYF.

This chain connects TRBV7-8 to TRBJ2-2, with D possibly being TRBD1 (6 bases). CDR3 length equals 15 residues. Germline V gene lookup returns CDR1 SGHVS and CDR2 FQNEAQ. V was trimmed by 5 bases and J by 7 bases, leaving 17 bases between them. In nucleotides, the CDR3 is TGTGCCAGCAGCCCAACAGGGTTCAGCGGCGGGGAGCTGTTTTTT. It specifies CASSPTGFSGGELFF.

The rearrangement joins TRBV7-5 to TRBJ2-1; the table's TRBD1 call for D was not verified on the DNA. TRBV7-5 corresponds to a pseudogene. The CDR3 has 15 amino acids. The CDR3 sequence is CARTCGQGKIDEQFF. The CDR3 DNA reads TGTGCCAGAACCTGTGGACAGGGGAAGATTGATGAGCAGTTCTTC.

The rearrangement uses TRBV6-5 and TRBJ1-5; maybe TRBD1 (6 bases). CDR3 length: 13 residues. The germline V gene has CDR1 MNHEY and CDR2 SVGAGI. V lost 2 bases and J 6 bases, leaving 8 bases between the germline ends. The CDR3 protein is CASSYLDSQPQHF. The CDR3 bases are TGTGCCAGCAGTTACCTGGACAGTCAGCCCCAGCATTTT.

This sequence joins TRBV3-1 (or the pseudogene TRBV3-2) and TRBJ1-1; D possibly corresponds to TRBD1 (6 bases). The germline gives CDR1 LGHDT, CDR2 YNNKEL (reference sequence). V lost 3 bases to trimming and J lost 1 base, with 9 bases between them. There are 14 residues in the CDR3. The CDR3 DNA is TGTGCCAGCAGCCAGGGGGCGCGGAACACTGAAGCTTTCTTT. Translated, it gives CASSQGARNTEAFF.

This clone occurred a few times. The chain employs TRBV2 and TRBJ2-1; 10 nucleotides agree with TRBD2. The germline V gene encodes CDR1 SNHLY and CDR2 FYNNEI. CDR3 length: 15 residues. V gave up 6 bases and J gave up 0 bases; unmatched junction bases: 2. As DNA, the CDR3 is TGTGCCAGCAGGCCTAGCGGGAGCTCCTACAATGAGCAGTTCTTC. It is translated as CASRPSGSSYNEQFF. Full variable domain (outside the CDR3, taken from reference TRBV2 and TRBJ2-1): EPEVTQTPSHQVTQMGQEVILRCVPISNHLYFYWYRQILGQKVEFLVSFYNNEISEKSEIFDDQFSVERPDGSNFTLKIRSTKLEDSAMYFCASRPSGSSYNEQFFGPGTRLTVL.

The genes are TRBV6-5 and TRBJ1-1, with D unresolved. Germline V gene sequence: CDR1 MNHEY, CDR2 SVGAGI. CDR3 size: 15 residues. V was trimmed by 4 bases and J by 3 bases, leaving 15 bases between them. The CDR3 coding sequence is TGTGCCAGCAGTTCTTTGACGGAGGGCTACACTGAAGCTTTCTTT. Its protein product is CASSSLTEGYTEAFF.

This sequence joins TRBV11-2 and TRBJ2-3; 7 bases map to TRBD2. V lost 1 base, J lost 3 bases, and 7 bases stayed unmatched. CDR1 SGHAT and CDR2 FQNNGV come from the germline V gene. The CDR3 length is 16 residues. CDR3 residues: CASSLGRGSRTDTQYF. CDR3 coding DNA: TGTGCCAGCAGCTTAGGGCGCGGGAGTAGGACAGATACGCAGTATTTT.

The chain is built from TRBV5-4 and TRBJ1-2, with TRBD1 as a possible D gene (6 bases). Germline CDR1 is SGHNT and CDR2 is YYREEE (reference sequence). CDR3 length equals 13 residues. Trimming took 5 bases from V and 3 from J, leaving 11 bases between them. In DNA form, the CDR3 reads TGTGCCAGCAGTCTGACAGGTTACTATGGCTACACCTTC. This encodes CASSLTGYYGYTF.

CDR3 protein: CASSIGRVGEQFF. CDR3 coding DNA: TGTGCCAGTAGTATCGGGAGAGTAGGTGAGCAGTTCTTC. This chain uses TRBV19 with TRBJ2-1; perhaps TRBD2 as D (6 bases). Looked up from germline, CDR1 is LNHDA and CDR2 is SQIVND (reference sequence). The CDR3 is 13 amino acids. V was shortened by 3 bases and J by 9 bases, with 12 bases between the two germline ends.

The V and J genes are TRBV1 and TRBJ2-5; TRBD2, the table's D call, lacks a check against the DNA. TRBV1 is deemed a pseudogene. The CDR3 runs to 15 residues. The CDR3 spells CTSSPQSSGRETQYF. The CDR3 bases are TGCACCAGCAGCCCCCAGAGTAGCGGGAGGGAGACCCAGTACTTC.

The J gene is TRBJ1-2, the V gene TRBV5-5, with TRBD1 matching 8 bases. The CDR3 runs to 15 residues. The J segment lost 0 bases and the V segment lost 4 bases, leaving 5 bases of the junction unmatched. CDR1 SGHKS and CDR2 YYEKEE come from the germline V gene (reference sequence). The CDR3: CASSTGQGANYGYTF. CDR3 DNA: TGTGCCAGCAGCACCGGACAGGGAGCTAACTATGGCTACACCTTC.

The gene calls are TRBV29-1 and TRBJ2-3; 7 bases agree with TRBD2. The CDR3 contains 14 residues. Unmatched junction bases numbered 5, after V lost 3 bases and J lost 2 bases. The germline gives CDR1 SQVTM, CDR2 ANQGSEA. The CDR3 nucleotides read TGCAGCGTTGAGCCTAGCGGACTCACAGATACGCAGTATTTT. Its protein is CSVEPSGLTDTQYF.

This rearrangement joins TRBV7-2 to TRBJ1-6; 10 positions match TRBD1. With 5 bases clipped from V and 13 bases from J, the junction kept 8 bases outside the gene matches. This CDR3 region has 14 residues. Germline V gene sequence: CDR1 SGHTA, CDR2 FQGNSA. Here the CDR3 reads CASSHWTGGEPLHF. In DNA form, the CDR3 reads TGTGCCAGCAGCCACTGGACAGGGGGGGAGCCCCTCCACTTT.

The V call is TRBV19, the J call TRBJ2-7; no clear D. The V end was cut by 3 bases, the J end by 6 bases, with 12 bases between. Per the germline V gene, CDR1 is LNHDA and CDR2 is SQIVND (reference sequence). This CDR3 has 13 residues. CDR3 sequence: CASSILFGREQYF. The CDR3 nucleotides are TGTGCCAGTAGTATCTTGTTTGGGCGCGAGCAGTACTTC.

The chain combines TRBV9 with TRBJ2-3; TRBD2 agrees at 9 bases. The CDR3 consists of 15 residues. Germline trimming cut 0 bases from V and 6 bases from J; bases unmatched to any gene: 5. CDR1 and CDR2 from the germline V gene are SGDLS and YYNGEE. Written as DNA, the CDR3 is TGTGCCAGCAGCGTAGCGGGACTAGCTAGGGATACGCAGTATTTT. This sequence encodes CASSVAGLARDTQYF.

This clone was seen just once. The rearrangement uses TRBV12-3 or TRBV12-4 and TRBJ2-1, with D unclear. Trimming shortened V by 9 bases and J by 8 bases, and 17 bases separated the two germline ends. The CDR3 loop spans 13 amino acids. The CDR3 DNA follows: TGTGCCAGTTCCTTTGGGCGATCGGATGAGCAGTTCTTC. Protein product: CASSFGRSDEQFF.

The gene calls are TRBV21-1 and TRBJ1-6; the D call in the table, TRBD1, was not verified against the DNA. TRBV21-1 is a recognized pseudogene. This CDR3 contains 19 residues. As DNA, the CDR3 is TGTGCCAGCAGCAAAGAGACAGGGGGCCCCAGCTCCTATAATTCACCCCTCCACTTT. As protein: CASSKETGGPSSYNSPLHF.

The V gene is TRBV6-5, the J gene TRBJ1-5, with no clear D. Between the trimmed V and J ends, which lost 2 bases and 4 bases, there was a span of 9 bases. The CDR3 runs to 14 residues. Per the germline V gene, CDR1 is MNHEY and CDR2 is SVGAGI. The CDR3 nucleotides read TGTGCCAGCAGTTACGGGCAGTCAAATCAGCCCCAGCATTTT. Protein product: CASSYGQSNQPQHF.

This clone was observed once. The chain carries TRBV3-1 (or the pseudogene TRBV3-2) and TRBJ2-2; 7 bases match TRBD1. The germline V gene has CDR1 LGHDT and CDR2 YNNKEL (reference sequence). J gave up 3 bases and V 8 bases, and 6 bases lay outside the gene matches. There are 14 residues in the CDR3. This CDR3 is CASALRGYTGELFF. The CDR3 DNA sequence: TGTGCCAGCGCTCTCAGGGGGTACACCGGGGAGCTGTTTTTT.

The rearrangement uses TRBV7-2 and TRBJ2-7; 8 bases agree with TRBD2. Germline V CDR1 and CDR2: SGHTA, FQGNSA. This CDR3 contains 16 residues. V was clipped by 6 bases and J by 1 base; unmatched bases: 11. CDR3 nucleotide sequence: TGTGCCAGCAGTGCGGGGTGGCGGGGGGCTTCCTACGAGCAGTACTTC. Residues: CASSAGWRGASYEQYF.

This chain uses TRBV2 with TRBJ2-1, with TRBD2 matching over 8 bases. This CDR3 has 15 residues. J lost 2 bases, V lost 4 bases, and 4 bases had no gene match. Germline CDR1 SNHLY, CDR2 FYNNEI. The CDR3 region has the DNA TGTGCCAGCAGTGGGGAGCGGGGGACCTACAATGAGCAGTTCTTC. This codes for CASSGERGTYNEQFF.

V and J are TRBV5-5 and TRBJ2-7; D ambiguous. The CDR3 consists of 14 residues. Germline CDR1 reads SGHKS; CDR2 reads YYEKEE (reference sequence). Trimming cost V 0 bases and J 0 bases, with 7 bases left between them. CDR3 amino acids: CASSLDGGSYEQYF. DNA of the CDR3: TGTGCCAGCAGCTTGGATGGCGGCTCCTACGAGCAGTACTTC. The full variable domain, with the rest looked up from reference TRBV5-5 and TRBJ2-7, is DAGVTQSPTHLIKTRGQQVTLRCSPISGHKSVSWYQQVLGQGPQFIFQYYEKEERGRGNFPDRFSARQFPNYSSELNVNALLLGDSALYLCASSLDGGSYEQYFGPGTRLTVT.

CDR3 coding DNA: TGTGCCAGCAGCCAGCAGGGGGCAGGGAACACTGAAGCTTTCTTT. Protein: CASSQQGAGNTEAFF. This chain connects TRBV5-4 to TRBJ1-1; TRBD1 matches at 8 bases. Looked up from germline, CDR1 is SGHNT and CDR2 is YYREEE (reference sequence). With 4 bases clipped from V and 1 base from J, the junction kept 6 bases outside the gene matches. This CDR3 spans 15 amino acids.

This clone was detected once. The chain recombines TRBV29-1 with TRBJ1-1; D gene uncertain. V was cut by 2 bases and J by 1 base, with 8 bases left in between. This CDR3 region has 13 residues. Germline V gene sequence: CDR1 SQVTM, CDR2 ANQGSEA. In nucleotides, the CDR3 is TGCAGCGTTGAAATACATCCGAACACTGAAGCTTTCTTT. It yields the protein CSVEIHPNTEAFF.